Listed here is a single T cell receptor (beta chain). Its antigen is as yet unknown. Use of 60 Vbeta and 13 Jbeta primers characterized the PCR. Clones were read by immunoSEQ multiplex PCR, and TCRdb kept only the in-frame ones, dropping some. The sample yields some 52,000 clones, approximately 70% seen once. This entry comes from a study of cytomegalovirus exposure and HLA in healthy donors. About the study: T cells numbering around 200 million yielded fewer than 140 million unique TCR beta sequences in an earlier analysis.

Overall study findings and caveats: Later analysis associated a missense DCLRE1C variant with TCR beta V- and J-gene trimming.

The germline CDR1 and CDR2 sequences are MNHEY and SVGAGI. Between the trimmed V and J ends, which lost 6 bases and 0 bases, there was a span of 10 bases. CDR3 length equals 14 residues. This chain connects TRBV6-5 to TRBJ2-3, with a possible D match to TRBD2 (6 bases). The sequence derives from a woman aged 45-59 years in good health and CMV-seronegative. Sequencing input: PBMCs. This CDR3 reads CASRVGLSTDTQYF. Written as DNA, the CDR3 is TGTGCCAGCAGGGTCGGACTAAGCACAGATACGCAGTATTTT.